This is a list of T cell receptor beta chains from one sample in a study of cytomegalovirus exposure and HLA in healthy donors. Repertoires were generated with immunoSEQ multiplex PCR, while TCRdb's copy carries only in-frame clones and drops some. The table lists about 280,000 clones, around nine tenths of them singletons. The specimen was PBMCs. The receptors were sampled from a woman aged 18-29 years in good health and CMV-seronegative. The CDR3 runs from the conserved cysteine through the conserved F or W. D genes are given only for firm matches. Only some rows state a clone size, as once, few, many or a class for expanded clones.

j_call d_call clone_size v_call cdr3_aa cdr3_nt
TRBJ2-1 . . TRBV5-1 CASSLARSSYNEQFF TGCGCCAGCAGCTTGGCTAGGAGCTCCTACAATGAGCAGTTCTTC
TRBJ2-5 . . TRBV15 CATSRGDQETQYF TGTGCCACCAGCAGAGGAGATCAAGAGACCCAGTACTTC
TRBJ1-1 TRBD1 once TRBV6-5 CASSYTRTGVNTEAFF TGTGCCAGCAGTTACACCCGGACAGGAGTCAACACTGAAGCTTTCTTT
TRBJ2-7 TRBD1 . TRBV27 CASSSGRQGRPGEQYF TGTGCCAGCAGTTCCGGACGACAGGGGAGACCGGGCGAGCAGTACTTC
TRBJ2-7 TRBD2 . TRBV7-9 CASSPTGSGIHEQYF TGTGCCAGCAGCCCTACTGGGAGCGGGATCCACGAGCAGTACTTC
TRBJ2-7 TRBD1 . TRBV29-1 CSVETGGPHEQYF TGCAGCGTTGAAACAGGGGGGCCCCACGAGCAGTACTTC
TRBJ2-7 . few TRBV10-1 CASSESGAGASYEQYF TGCGCCAGCAGTGAGTCGGGGGCGGGGGCCTCCTACGAGCAGTACTTC
TRBJ2-7 TRBD1 . TRBV27 CASSPRTGGYEQYF TGTGCCAGCAGTCCGAGGACAGGGGGCTACGAGCAGTACTTC
TRBJ2-2 TRBD1 . TRBV28 CASTSGGWGQGFPGELFF TGTGCCAGCACGTCTGGGGGCTGGGGACAGGGGTTTCCCGGGGAGCTGTTTTTT
TRBJ1-1 . . TRBV2 CASRGLREIEAFF TGTGCCAGCAGGGGATTACGGGAAATTGAAGCTTTCTTT
TRBJ2-2 TRBD2 . TRBV9 CASSVLAGGSTGELFF TGTGCCAGCAGCGTATTAGCGGGAGGGTCCACCGGGGAGCTGTTTTTT
TRBJ1-6 . few TRBV19 CASSIYRPGGNSPLHF TGTGCCAGTAGTATCTATCGGCCGGGAGGTAATTCACCCCTCCACTTT
TRBJ2-2 TRBD1 once TRBV27 CASSGGDRYTGELFF TGTGCCAGCAGTGGTGGGGACAGGTACACCGGGGAGCTGTTTTTT
TRBJ2-7 . once TRBV29-1 CSVIDRRTYEQYF TGCAGCGTTATCGACAGGAGGACCTACGAGCAGTACTTC
TRBJ2-1 TRBD1 . TRBV4-1 CASSHAGTENEQFF TGCGCCAGCAGCCACGCCGGGACAGAGAATGAGCAGTTCTTC
TRBJ2-3 . . TRBV6-5 CASSYRGGLDTQYF TGTGCCAGCAGTTACAGGGGAGGCCTGGATACGCAGTATTTT
TRBJ1-2 . . TRBV6-6 CANPSGVNGYTF TGTGCCAACCCCTCGGGGGTCAATGGCTACACCTTC
TRBJ2-7 . . TRBV2 CASSLSSYEQYF TGTGCCAGCAGCCTAAGCTCCTACGAGCAGTACTTC
TRBJ1-5 . . TRBV6-1 CASSDAGGNLRIHQPQHF TGTGCCAGCAGTGACGCAGGCGGGAACCTTCGAATTCATCAGCCCCAGCATTTT
TRBJ2-5 TRBD2 once TRBV5-6 CASSLGVLAGGETQYF TGTGCCAGCAGCTTGGGCGTTTTAGCGGGAGGTGAGACCCAGTACTTC
TRBJ2-1 TRBD2 . TRBV19 CASSARTSEAQFF TGTGCCAGTAGTGCCCGGACTAGCGAGGCGCAGTTCTTC
TRBJ2-7 . . TRBV18 CASSPNPTGSGHEQYF TGTGCCAGCTCACCAAACCCTACAGGGTCGGGCCACGAGCAGTACTTC
TRBJ2-7 . once TRBV14 CASSHLPEHSYSYEQYF TGTGCCAGCAGCCACCTACCCGAACACAGCTACTCCTACGAGCAGTACTTC
TRBJ1-5 . . TRBV28 CASSFTGGNQPQHF TGTGCCAGCAGTTTTACAGGAGGCAATCAGCCCCAGCATTTT
TRBJ2-2 . . TRBV25-1 CASSWGGTNTGELFF TGTGCCAGCAGTTGGGGCGGGACGAACACCGGGGAGCTGTTTTTT
TRBJ2-7 TRBD2 . TRBV5-1 CASSLGTSGRITGYEQYF TGCGCCAGCAGCCTCGGGACTAGCGGGAGGATAACGGGCTACGAGCAGTACTTC
TRBJ1-4 . . TRBV15 CATSRGLLTNEKLFF TGTGCCACCAGCAGAGGTCTACTCACCAATGAAAAACTGTTTTTT
TRBJ2-1 . . TRBV5-1 CASAPGNPSYNEQFF TGCGCCAGCGCCCCCGGGAATCCCTCCTACAATGAGCAGTTCTTC
TRBJ2-7 . . TRBV15 CATSRRHLSYEQYF TGTGCCACCAGCAGACGACATCTCTCCTACGAGCAGTACTTC
TRBJ1-5 TRBD1 . TRBV19 CASSPARGQGYQPQHF TGTGCCAGTAGTCCCGCTCGGGGACAGGGGTATCAGCCCCAGCATTTT
TRBJ2-1 TRBD2 . TRBV19 CASSWRGLAVYNEQFF TGTGCCAGTAGTTGGAGGGGACTAGCGGTATACAATGAGCAGTTCTTC
TRBJ2-2 TRBD2 . TRBV14 CASSRTRNTGELFF TGTGCCAGCAGCCGGACTAGGAACACCGGGGAGCTGTTTTTT
TRBJ2-7 . . TRBV19 CASSIEAGNYEQYF TGTGCCAGTAGTATAGAGGCAGGAAATTACGAGCAGTACTTC
TRBJ1-2 TRBD1 . TRBV18 CASSHEPGQGTYGYTF TGTGCCAGCTCACATGAACCGGGACAGGGGACCTATGGCTACACCTTC
TRBJ2-5 . . TRBV7-2 CASSQGKGSLYQETQYF TGTGCCAGCAGCCAGGGGAAGGGGAGCCTGTACCAAGAGACCCAGTACTTC
TRBJ2-6 . . TRBV27 CASSTSGARANVLTF TGTGCCAGCAGTACCTCAGGGGCTAGGGCCAACGTCCTGACTTTC
TRBJ1-1 TRBD1 . TRBV4-1 CASSQVGGRGRVLNTEAFF TGCGCCAGCAGCCAAGTAGGGGGAAGGGGGCGAGTCCTGAACACTGAAGCTTTCTTT
TRBJ2-5 . . TRBV2 CASLKGQTQYF TGTGCCAGCCTTAAGGGGCAGACCCAGTACTTC
TRBJ1-2 . . TRBV7-8 CASSLPPVETNYGYTF TGTGCCAGCAGCCTCCCTCCGGTGGAGACTAACTATGGCTACACCTTC
TRBJ2-3 . . TRBV7-2 CASRSRRSSTDTQYF TGTGCCAGCAGGTCTCGACGGAGTAGCACAGATACGCAGTATTTT
TRBJ2-7 . . TRBV11-2 CASSLTDTSYEQYF TGTGCCAGCAGCTTAACGGACACAAGCTACGAGCAGTACTTC
TRBJ2-2 TRBD1 few TRBV2 CASSGQGGPGELFF TGTGCCAGCTCGGGACAGGGTGGCCCCGGGGAGCTGTTTTTT
TRBJ1-1 . . TRBV29-1 CSVEDPTGELGAFF TGCAGCGTTGAAGATCCGACAGGAGAATTGGGAGCTTTCTTT
TRBJ1-4 TRBD1 . TRBV18 CASSPLTGINEKLFF TGTGCCAGCTCACCTCTGACAGGGATTAATGAAAAACTGTTTTTT
TRBJ1-5 . . TRBV5-1 CASSARGNQPQHF TGCGCCAGCAGCGCCAGGGGTAATCAGCCCCAGCATTTT
TRBJ2-1 TRBD2 few TRBV7-3 CASSWTGGDEQFF TGTGCCAGCAGCTGGACGGGAGGAGATGAGCAGTTCTTC
TRBJ2-3 TRBD2 once TRBV7-2 CASSATSGRSDTQYF TGTGCCAGCAGCGCCACTAGCGGGAGGTCTGATACGCAGTATTTT
TRBJ1-1 . . TRBV27 CASSSGRRDGNTEAFF TGTGCCAGCAGTTCTGGGCGGAGGGATGGGAACACTGAAGCTTTCTTT
TRBJ1-1 . . TRBV4-1 CASSQAGPMNTEAFF TGCGCCAGCAGCCAGGCGGGACCCATGAACACTGAAGCTTTCTTT
TRBJ2-3 TRBD2 . TRBV30 CAWSVLAGGPDTQYF TGTGCCTGGAGTGTACTAGCGGGAGGACCAGATACGCAGTATTTT
TRBJ2-3 . . TRBV19 CASRGGRDTQYF TGTGCCAGTAGAGGAGGTAGGGATACGCAGTATTTT
TRBJ1-1 . . TRBV28 CASSRGTEAFF TGTGCCAGCAGTCGGGGCACTGAAGCTTTCTTT
TRBJ2-1 . once TRBV18 CASSPTTGSYNEQFF TGTGCCAGCTCACCAACAACAGGCTCCTACAATGAGCAGTTCTTC
TRBJ1-6 . . TRBV2 CASSHTHSQESNSPLHF TGTGCCAGCAGTCACACGCACTCCCAGGAAAGTAATTCACCCCTCCACTTT
TRBJ2-2 TRBD2 few TRBV28 CASSSVRWTSGISNTGELFF TGTGCCAGCAGTTCCGTAAGATGGACTAGCGGGATTAGCAACACCGGGGAGCTGTTTTTT